This T cell receptor beta chain stems from a study of T cell repertoires in cytomegalovirus infection. TCRdb recomputed calls from the reads with MiXCR, one row per CDR3 protein. The repertoire holds almost 500,000 distinct CDR3 sequences, with roughly 12% as singletons. Germline V gene lookup returns CDR1 DFQATT and CDR2 SNEGSKA (reference sequence). With 3 bases clipped from V and 5 bases from J, the junction kept 10 bases outside the gene matches. CDR3 size: 15 residues. Sequenced input: PBMCs. The clonotype comes from a human donor in good health (CMV status not recorded). Some clones in this sample may be carry-over from other donors' samples. The chain couples TRBV20-1 to TRBJ2-3, with 8 nucleotides matching TRBD2. In DNA, the CDR3 is TGCAGTGCTAGCGGGTTGACTAGCGTGGGAGATACGCAGTATTTT. This sequence encodes CSASGLTSVGDTQYF.